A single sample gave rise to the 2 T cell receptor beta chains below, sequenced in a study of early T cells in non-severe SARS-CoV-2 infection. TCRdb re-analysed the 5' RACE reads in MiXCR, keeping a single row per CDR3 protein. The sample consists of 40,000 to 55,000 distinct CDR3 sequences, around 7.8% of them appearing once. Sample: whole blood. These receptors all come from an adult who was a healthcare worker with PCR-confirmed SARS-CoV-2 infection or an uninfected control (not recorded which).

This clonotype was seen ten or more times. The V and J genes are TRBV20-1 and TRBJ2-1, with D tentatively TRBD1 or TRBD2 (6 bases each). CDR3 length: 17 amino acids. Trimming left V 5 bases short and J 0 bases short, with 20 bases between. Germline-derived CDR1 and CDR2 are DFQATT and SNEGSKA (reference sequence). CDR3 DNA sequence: TGCAGTGCTCTTAATCCACCGGGGGCCAGCTCCTACAATGAGCAGTTCTTC. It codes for CSALNPPGASSYNEQFF.

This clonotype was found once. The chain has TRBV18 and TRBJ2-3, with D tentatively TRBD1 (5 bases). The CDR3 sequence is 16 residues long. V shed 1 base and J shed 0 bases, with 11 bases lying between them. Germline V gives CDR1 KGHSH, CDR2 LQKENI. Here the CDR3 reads CASSPRQLPSTDTQYF. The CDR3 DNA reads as TGTGCCAGCTCACCACGACAGCTCCCTAGCACAGATACGCAGTATTTT.